Listed below are T cell receptor beta chains from one sample, sequenced in a study of OX40 agonist ivuxolimab in advanced cancers. Profiled with immunoSEQ multiplex PCR; TCRdb holds only in-frame clones, not every one. The table lists about 110,000 clones, around 93% of them singletons. The sample consisted of CD4+ or CD8+ T cells sorted from blood, taken in a trial of the OX40 agonist ivuxolimab. The receptors stem from an adult with an advanced solid tumor such as melanoma, head and neck, liver or kidney cancer. Both conserved end residues are trimmed from each CDR3. Fields, in order: J gene, clone size, V gene, CDR3 protein. The size field is filled for only some rows; it gives once, few, many or a size class.

J: TRBJ1-1; size: .; V: TRBV28; CDR3: ASSGQGSGTEAF
J: TRBJ2-7; size: .; V: TRBV7-3; CDR3: ASSTDSLSSYEQY
J: TRBJ1-1; size: .; V: TRBV5-8; CDR3: ASSPGPGEAF
J: TRBJ1-1; size: .; V: TRBV19; CDR3: ASKGQGVNTEAF
J: TRBJ2-1; size: once; V: TRBV10-3; CDR3: AISELAGSDEQF
J: TRBJ2-7; size: once; V: TRBV5-1; CDR3: ASRLAGTDEQY
J: TRBJ2-7; size: .; V: TRBV27; CDR3: ASSLVSGAIPYEQY
J: TRBJ2-5; size: few; V: TRBV9; CDR3: ASSVGRQETQY
J: TRBJ1-2; size: .; V: TRBV6-1; CDR3: ASSPGQGGNYGYT
J: TRBJ2-6; size: .; V: TRBV19; CDR3: ASSIGTGGLAGANVLT
J: TRBJ2-1; size: .; V: TRBV6-5; CDR3: ASSYEKNNEQF
J: TRBJ2-7; size: .; V: TRBV6-6; CDR3: ASSYSAGGRDEQY
J: TRBJ2-3; size: .; V: TRBV2; CDR3: ASRQWASGRTGAQY
J: TRBJ2-5; size: .; V: TRBV10-2; CDR3: ASSDAGRIQETQY
J: TRBJ1-3; size: .; V: TRBV7-9; CDR3: ASSGLSSGNTIY
J: TRBJ1-1; size: .; V: TRBV11-2; CDR3: ASSTDRNTEAF
J: TRBJ2-7; size: .; V: TRBV11-2; CDR3: ASSLGLGEREQY
J: TRBJ2-7; size: .; V: TRBV6-6; CDR3: ASSWFNDYYEQY
J: TRBJ1-2; size: .; V: TRBV9; CDR3: ASSASGTELTYGYT
J: TRBJ2-7; size: .; V: TRBV7-6; CDR3: ASSQGQGLREQY